This T cell receptor (beta chain) originates from a study of blood T cell repertoires in COVID-19. Study as a whole: Both acute and convalescent COVID-19 samples were obtained from the United States, Italy and Spain. In each case, the material was cDNA or gDNA derived from T cells, B-cell-depleted T cells, or PBMCs.

Germline CDR1 and CDR2: KGHSH and LQKENI. CDR3 length: 14 residues. V was shortened by 7 bases and J by 5 bases, with 15 bases between the two germline ends. Original methodology: For nucleated cells, counts were estimated from reference gene primer amplification. The repertoire was sequenced with immunoSEQ multiplex PCR; TCRdb's copy has only in-frame clones and lacks some. V and J calls and clone size are given by that table; D and trimming were obtained from the DNA. The sample holds some 100,000 clones, 86% seen once. Sequences were obtained from peripheral blood. The clonotype comes from a man aged 50 or older with acute or convalescent COVID-19. This chain connects TRBV18 to TRBJ2-1, with TRBD2 as a possible D gene (6 bases). CDR3 nucleotide sequence: TGTGCCAGCTACCCCTCGGGGGTCAACAATGAGCAGTTCTTC. Protein product: CASYPSGVNNEQFF.